The sequence of this T cell receptor beta chain was determined in a study of a mutant IDH1 vaccine in newly diagnosed glioma. Background on the study: Pretreatment consisted of radiotherapy, temozolomide, or both, with most receiving both. Visit V12 was conducted at week 35 as the safety follow-up. Visit V13 came later, at week 47.

The protocol was immunoSEQ multiplex PCR, while the TCRdb copy is restricted to in-frame clones and leaves out a portion. There are roughly 60,000 clones in the sample; 74% occur only once, and about 4.9% lies in the top ten. This clone is medium-sized by share. The antigen remains unidentified. Trimming shortened V by 1 base and J by 6 bases, and 4 bases separated the two germline ends. This CDR3 has 11 amino acids. Germline assignment: CDR1 SEHNR and CDR2 FQNEAQ (reference sequence). Time point reported: week 35, safety follow-up. Every vaccine dose comprised 300 ug of mutant IDH1 20-mer peptide plus topical imiquimod. Donor diagnoses consisted of new WHO grade 3 or 4 IDH1-mutant, ATRX-lost astrocytomas.

The material was PBMCs, obtained from a glioma patient whose treatment included an IDH1 peptide vaccine. The TCR originated in a man in his forties or fifties with glioma. The chain is built from TRBV7-9 and TRBJ2-7; D is unclear. The CDR3 DNA reads as TGTGCCAGCAGCTTAGGAGCCGAGCAGTACTTC. Encoded protein: CASSLGAEQYF.